This TCR beta chain was recovered during a study of blood T cells in healthy people across ages. Germline lookup yields CDR1 ENHRY and CDR2 SYGVKD. CDR3 length equals 14 residues. V dropped 3 bases and J dropped 8; count of bases not matched to a gene: 2. In its sample, this clonotype was seen a few times. A second PCR, run for roughly 7 to 12 cycles, used a sample-barcoded 5' primer plus a J-beta primer mix. The template-switch adaptor was a 5' adaptor with 12 random nucleotides. It tagged each cDNA molecule. TCRdb reprocessed the 5' RACE reads with MiXCR, giving one entry per CDR3 protein. The table records hundreds of thousands of distinct CDR3 sequences, 20% to 25% of them present only once.

J is TRBJ2-1 and V is TRBV10-3; 12 bases are shared with TRBD2. The TCR comes from a man in his 70s in good health. The sequencing sample was made of blood. CDR3 region: CAISDWTSGDEQFF. DNA of the CDR3: TGTGCCATCAGTGACTGGACTAGCGGGGATGAGCAGTTCTTC.